These T cell receptor beta chains were read from a single sample in a study of shared clonotypes between healthy human individuals. Method: immunoSEQ multiplex PCR; TCRdb's copy keeps in-frame clones and lacks some. This sample yields about 2.1 million clones, of which 85% to 95% are seen a single time; approximately 1.7% belongs to the top ten. Sequenced sample: naive CD8+ T cells from PBMCs. The receptors were sampled from a man aged 18 to 35 in good health. Some clones in this sample may be carry-over from other donors' samples. Each CDR3 is given with its conserved first and last residue. Each record gives: CDR3 protein, J gene, V gene.

CASSVRDRDHEQYF	TRBJ2-7	TRBV9
CASSLRRQETYNEQFF	TRBJ2-1	TRBV27
CASSLVGALAGEGKDEQFF	TRBJ2-1	TRBV28
CASSHRLAGGSYNEQFF	TRBJ2-1	TRBV27
CASRQGLVDGYTF	TRBJ1-2	TRBV19
CAISRQDHTIYF	TRBJ1-3	TRBV10-3
CASSYPRVPGELFF	TRBJ2-2	TRBV6-5
CASTGQSIYGYTF	TRBJ1-2	TRBV7-9
CASSSRGTSTDTQYF	TRBJ2-3	TRBV7-9
CASRGLAGLPNTDTQYF	TRBJ2-3	TRBV19
CASSEAGSRGTNEKLFF	TRBJ1-4	TRBV6-1
CASNIGTFQETQYF	TRBJ2-5	TRBV19
CASSSPRGPVQYF	TRBJ2-7	TRBV7-9
CASSIASPDTQYF	TRBJ2-3	TRBV19
CASSLHRTSGSFSEQYF	TRBJ2-7	TRBV5-1
CASSLLSEGGQPQHF	TRBJ1-5	TRBV27
CASNDGVWVEAFF	TRBJ1-1	TRBV6-1
CASTDGTSGYNEQFF	TRBJ2-1	TRBV5-1
CASSLNANQPQHF	TRBJ1-5	TRBV7-3
CASSPLMGGLTDTQYF	TRBJ2-3	TRBV7-7
CASSLGLNGDYNEQFF	TRBJ2-1	TRBV13
CASTDRGLYEQYF	TRBJ2-7	TRBV28
CASSLGKNYEQYF	TRBJ2-7	TRBV27
CASSVRQGLLSEQYF	TRBJ2-7	TRBV4-1
CASSPGQGGHNEQFF	TRBJ2-1	TRBV5-1
CASSLMGAGNQPQHF	TRBJ1-5	TRBV5-1
CASSATGGGGYTF	TRBJ1-2	TRBV7-9
CASSLSGANEQYF	TRBJ2-7	TRBV27
CASSLDYREQGNTIYF	TRBJ1-3	TRBV11-1
CASSIVSLSEQYF	TRBJ2-7	TRBV19
CASSLGARVETQYF	TRBJ2-5	TRBV5-1